What follows is one T cell receptor beta chain and its context. Methods used by the authors: Estimates of nucleated cell counts were drawn from the amplification of reference gene primers. Here immunoSEQ multiplex PCR was the method, and the copy in TCRdb shows in-frame clones only, minus some. The D gene and trimming were derived from the DNA, and the V and J assignments and clone size from that table. Altogether 250,000 to 350,000 clones are present, 80% to 90% being singletons, with the ten largest covering 2% to 3%. These data are taken from a study of blood T cell repertoires in COVID-19. Background on the study: Samples taken during acute and convalescent COVID-19 were collected in the United States, Italy and Spain. PBMCs, B-cell-depleted T cells, or T cells were the source of the cDNA or gDNA that made up the material.

The CDR3 has 13 residues. The V gene lost 6 bases and the J gene lost 5 bases, with 14 bases spanning the gap. Looked up from germline, CDR1 is SGHRS and CDR2 is YFSETQ. Cohort 3 recovered donors had two negative PCRs, clearance, or symptom resolution. This sequence originates from a woman between 18 and 29 years old who had recovered from COVID-19. The gene calls are TRBV5-1 and TRBJ1-1; D may be TRBD1 (6 bases). The sequenced sample consisted of PBMCs or T cells enriched from blood (not recorded which). The CDR3 bases are TGCGCCAGCACCCAAAGCAGGGGAACTGAAGCTTTCTTT. The encoded protein is CASTQSRGTEAFF.